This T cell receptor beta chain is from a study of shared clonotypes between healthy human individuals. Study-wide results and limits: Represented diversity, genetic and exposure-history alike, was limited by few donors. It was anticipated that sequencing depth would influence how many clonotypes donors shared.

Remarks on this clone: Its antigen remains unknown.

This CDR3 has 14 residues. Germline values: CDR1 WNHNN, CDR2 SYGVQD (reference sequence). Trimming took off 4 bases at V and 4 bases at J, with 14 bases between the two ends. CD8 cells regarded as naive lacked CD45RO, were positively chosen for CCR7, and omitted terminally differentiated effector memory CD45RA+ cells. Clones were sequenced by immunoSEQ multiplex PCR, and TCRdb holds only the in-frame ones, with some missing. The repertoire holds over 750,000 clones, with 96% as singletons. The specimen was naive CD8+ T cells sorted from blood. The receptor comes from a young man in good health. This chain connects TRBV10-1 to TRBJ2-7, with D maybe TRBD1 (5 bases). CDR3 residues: CASSASRSGYEQYF. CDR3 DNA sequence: TGCGCCAGCAGTGCTTCACGTTCAGGGTACGAGCAGTACTTC.